These 13 T cell receptor beta chains originate from one sample sequenced in a study of early stage breast cancer tumors (TCRdb year 2017). The receptor library was made with the immunoSEQ multiplex PCR assay. The clones in this table, taken by TCRdb from immuneACCESS, are in-frame only. Not every clone is retained; where verified, under half of the shortfall comes from an unresolved V gene, and the cause of the rest is unknown. The sample table records 9,000 to 9,500 clones; 65% to 75% of these occur just once. The top ten hold 17% of the sample. The sequenced sample was normal breast tissue next to the tumor. These receptors were obtained from a person between 55 and 69 years old with breast cancer.

J is TRBJ1-3 and V is TRBV4-2; D is possibly TRBD1 (6 bases). This CDR3 contains 19 residues. V was clipped by 0 bases and J by 7 bases, with 25 bases between them. The germline gives CDR1 LGHNA, CDR2 YNFKEQ. Written as DNA, the CDR3 is TGTGCCAGCAGCCAAGATCAACAGGGTGTTACGGAGGAGCGCAACACCATATATTTT. Translation gives CASSQDQQGVTEERNTIYF.

This clone appeared a single time. The V gene is TRBV30, the J gene TRBJ2-7, with 8 bases that match TRBD1. Per germline, CDR1 GTSNPN and CDR2 SVGIG (reference sequence). The CDR3 is 14 residues long. V shed 1 base, J shed 2 bases, and the junction held 4 bases outside the gene matches. The CDR3 protein is CAWSELTGAYEQYF. The CDR3 DNA follows: TGTGCCTGGAGTGAACTGACAGGGGCCTACGAGCAGTACTTC.

The gene calls are TRBV19 and TRBJ2-5; 9 bases map to TRBD1. Germline V lookup: CDR1 LNHDA, CDR2 SQIVND (reference sequence). The junction had 5 bases not matched to a gene; V was cut back by 5 bases and J by 4 bases. The CDR3 covers 14 residues. The CDR3 DNA reads TGTGCCAGTAGTGGACAGGGGCAGGGAGAGACCCAGTACTTC. Its protein product is CASSGQGQGETQYF. Based on the CDR3 plus reference TRBV19 and TRBJ2-5, the full variable domain is DGGITQSPKYLFRKEGQNVTLSCEQNLNHDAMYWYRQDPGQGLRLIYYSQIVNDFQKGDIAEGYSVSREKKESFPLTVTSAQKNPTAFYLCASSGQGQGETQYFGPGTRLLVL.

This chain uses TRBV28 with TRBJ2-7, with 8 positions matching TRBD2. From germline, CDR1 is MDHEN and CDR2 SYDVKM. V shed 2 bases, J shed 1 base, and the junction held 7 bases outside the gene matches. The CDR3 covers 16 residues. CDR3 bases: TGTGCCAGCAGTTTAGGGCTAGCGGGCTTTTCCTACGAGCAGTACTTC. Protein product: CASSLGLAGFSYEQYF. The variable domain in full, completed from reference TRBV28 and TRBJ2-7, reads DVKVTQSSRYLVKRTGEKVFLECVQDMDHENMFWYRQDPGLGLRLIYFSYDVKMKEKGDIPEGYSVSREKKERFSLILESASTNQTSMYLCASSLGLAGFSYEQYFGPGTRLTVT.

The rearrangement joins TRBV6-4 to TRBJ2-2; 9 bases are shared with TRBD2. CDR3 size: 17 residues. From germline, CDR1 is MRHNA and CDR2 SNTAGT. V was pared by 5 bases and J by 0 bases, with 7 bases of the junction left unmatched. CDR3 in amino acids: CASSSLAGTANTGELFF. CDR3 DNA: TGTGCCAGCAGTAGTCTAGCGGGGACCGCGAACACCGGGGAGCTGTTTTTT.

This clone was counted once. The chain carries TRBV6-6 and TRBJ2-6; D uncertain. Germline V lookup: CDR1 MNHNY, CDR2 SVGAGI (reference sequence). CDR3 length: 15 residues. V lost 7 bases and J 0 bases, leaving 10 bases between the germline ends. The CDR3 here is CASTRHNSGANVLTF. As DNA, the CDR3 is TGTGCCAGCACCCGACATAACTCTGGGGCCAACGTCCTGACTTTC.

Only one count was recorded for this clone. The rearrangement joins TRBV30 to TRBJ1-5; no clear D gene. V was clipped by 1 base and J by 4 bases, with 8 bases between them. Germline CDR1 is GTSNPN and CDR2 is SVGIG (reference sequence). This CDR3 has 13 residues. Here the CDR3 reads CAWSENENQPQHF. The CDR3 coding sequence is TGTGCCTGGAGTGAGAATGAGAATCAGCCCCAGCATTTT.

V is TRBV2 and J is TRBJ2-1, with TRBD1 matching 9 bases. V trimming: 7 bases; J trimming: 2 bases; junction bases outside the gene matches: 9. In germline, CDR1 is SNHLY, CDR2 FYNNEI. The CDR3 runs 16 residues. CDR3 sequence reads: CASTFITGGPYNEQFF. The CDR3 DNA reads as TGTGCCAGCACCTTTATAACAGGGGGCCCCTACAATGAGCAGTTCTTC.

This clone has just one count. The gene calls are TRBV2 and TRBJ1-4; D perhaps matches TRBD1 (6 bases). The CDR3 consists of 14 residues. Trimming removed 10 bases from V and 4 bases from J, with 16 bases in between. CDR1 and CDR2 from the germline V gene are SNHLY and FYNNEI. The CDR3 region is CATKGGSLNEKLFF. The CDR3 region has the DNA TGTGCCACCAAGGGGGGGAGCCTTAATGAAAAACTGTTTTTT.

The chain employs TRBV2 and TRBJ1-4; D may be TRBD1 (5 bases). The germline CDR1 and CDR2 sequences are SNHLY and FYNNEI. The V and J ends lost 3 bases and 0 bases respectively, with 8 bases between them. CDR3 size: 15 residues. CDR3 loop: CASSDVGATNEKLFF. Here the CDR3 DNA reads TGTGCCAGCAGTGATGTAGGGGCAACTAATGAAAAACTGTTTTTT.

The chain employs TRBV5-6 and TRBJ2-1, with no clear D. Trimming stripped 4 bases from V and 4 bases from J, with 12 bases between. CDR1 is SGHDT and CDR2 is YYEEEE in the germline V gene. The CDR3 loop spans 14 amino acids. CDR3 in amino acids: CASSPGDKYNEQFF. The DNA for the CDR3 is TGTGCCAGCAGCCCGGGTGATAAATACAATGAGCAGTTCTTC.

This rearrangement joins TRBV15 to TRBJ2-5; 15 nucleotides line up with TRBD2. V shed 3 bases and J 4 bases; nucleotides not matched to a gene: 9. The CDR3 covers 18 residues. CDR1 and CDR2 (germline): LNHNV, YYDKDF (reference sequence). CDR3 loop: CATSSTFPGLAGGETQYF. The CDR3 region has the DNA TGTGCCACCAGCAGTACCTTTCCGGGACTAGCGGGAGGAGAGACCCAGTACTTC.

J is TRBJ2-7 and V is TRBV11-3, with 12 bases fitting TRBD2. Losses at the gene ends were 1 base for V and 7 bases for J; bases not matched to a gene: 8. Germline V gene data show CDR1 as SGHNT and CDR2 as YENEEA. The CDR3 has 16 residues. The CDR3 here is CASSLVLAGGPKEQYF. DNA of the CDR3: TGTGCCAGCAGCTTAGTCCTAGCGGGAGGGCCCAAAGAGCAGTACTTC.